Shown below are 32 T cell receptor beta chains from a single sample sequenced in a study of cytomegalovirus exposure and HLA in healthy donors. The PCR had 60 Vbeta and 13 Jbeta primers. Measured with immunoSEQ multiplex PCR; TCRdb has only the in-frame clones, and not every one. The repertoire holds about 99,000 clones, with over 9% as singletons. Sequencing was carried out using PBMCs. The receptors shown here come from a man in his forties or fifties in good health and CMV-seropositive.

The chain links TRBV6-5 to TRBJ1-2; a weak D match, TRBD1 (5 bases). The germline V gene has CDR1 MNHEY and CDR2 SVGAGI. The CDR3 is 11 residues long. V was cut by 8 bases and J by 4 bases, with 8 bases left in between. Written as DNA, the CDR3 is TGTGCCAGCGAGGGACTCTATGGCTACACCTTC. Protein: CASEGLYGYTF.

Comments on this clone: The sample has other DNA sequences that encode this CDR3 too. The chain joins TRBV7-9 to TRBJ1-1; D may be TRBD1 (5 bases). Trimming cost V 0 bases and J 5 bases, with 13 bases left between them. This CDR3 spans 15 amino acids. Germline V gene lookup returns CDR1 SEHNR and CDR2 FQNEAQ (reference sequence). The CDR3 nucleotides are TGTGCCAGCAGCTTAGCCGCAGGGCTCGGGACTGAAGCTTTCTTT. It specifies CASSLAAGLGTEAFF.

This clone appeared a few times. The V call is TRBV5-6, the J call TRBJ1-4; D not resolved. Trimming cost V 0 bases and J 7 bases, with 10 bases left between them. The CDR3 is 14 amino acids. The V gene's germline CDR1 is SGHDT and CDR2 YYEEEE. This CDR3 is CASSLGGEIEKLFF. The CDR3 nucleotides are TGTGCCAGCAGCTTGGGGGGAGAAATTGAAAAACTGTTTTTT.

In this sample, this clone turned up a few times. The V call is TRBV4-1, the J call TRBJ2-1, with 8 bases fitting TRBD1. The trim removed 8 bases at V and 6 bases at J, leaving 15 bases unmatched. CDR3 length: 16 amino acids. The V gene's germline CDR1 is MGHRA and CDR2 YSYEKL. The CDR3 DNA sequence: TGCGCCAGCCGCCGAAGCCGGGACAGGCCGTCCAATGAGCAGTTCTTC. Protein sequence: CASRRSRDRPSNEQFF.

This clone has a single count. The chain has TRBV10-3 and TRBJ2-3; tentative D call: TRBD2 (5 bases). There are 15 residues in the CDR3. Germline V gene sequence: CDR1 ENHRY, CDR2 SYGVKD. Trimming stripped 2 bases from V and 4 bases from J, with 13 bases between. The CDR3, as DNA: TGTGCCATCAGTGAGGCTAGAGGGAGATCAGATACGCAGTATTTT. Translating gives CAISEARGRSDTQYF.

This chain joins TRBV29-1 and TRBJ2-1; D possibly corresponds to TRBD1 (6 bases). This CDR3 region has 16 residues. From germline, CDR1 is SQVTM and CDR2 ANQGSEA. V lost 0 bases, J lost 7 bases, and 19 bases lay in between. CDR3 residues: CSVEEWGPTEENEQFF. CDR3 nucleotides: TGCAGCGTTGAAGAATGGGGGCCCACAGAAGAGAATGAGCAGTTCTTC.

V gene TRBV28 combines with J gene TRBJ1-5; D is possibly TRBD1 (5 bases). The CDR3 loop spans 15 amino acids. V shed 6 bases and J shed 1 base, with 13 bases lying between them. The V gene's germline CDR1 is MDHEN and CDR2 SYDVKM. The CDR3 reads CASRFWKGSNQPQHF. CDR3 in DNA: TGTGCCAGCAGGTTTTGGAAGGGGAGCAATCAGCCCCAGCATTTT. The full variable domain, with the rest looked up from reference TRBV28 and TRBJ1-5, is DVKVTQSSRYLVKRTGEKVFLECVQDMDHENMFWYRQDPGLGLRLIYFSYDVKMKEKGDIPEGYSVSREKKERFSLILESASTNQTSMYLCASRFWKGSNQPQHFGDGTRLSIL.

The rearrangement uses TRBV19 and TRBJ1-1; D ambiguous. The CDR3 consists of 15 residues. V gave up 3 bases and J gave up 3 bases, with 14 bases separating them. Germline V gene lookup returns CDR1 LNHDA and CDR2 SQIVND (reference sequence). The CDR3 DNA follows: TGTGCCAGTAGTATTCCTCCGACACCCTACACTGAAGCTTTCTTT. Encoded protein: CASSIPPTPYTEAFF.

The chain uses TRBV27 and TRBJ1-4; 11 positions agree with TRBD1. The germline CDR1 and CDR2 sequences are MNHEY and SMNVEV (reference sequence). V lost 4 bases, J lost 8 bases, and 6 bases stayed unmatched. There are 15 residues in the CDR3. CDR3 amino acids: CASSSGTGGREKLFF. In DNA form, the CDR3 reads TGTGCCAGCAGTTCAGGGACAGGGGGAAGGGAAAAACTGTTTTTT. The entire variable domain, with the rest obtained from reference TRBV27 and TRBJ1-4, is as follows: EAQVTQNPRYLITVTGKKLTVTCSQNMNHEYMSWYRQDPGLGLRQIYYSMNVEVTDKGDVPEGYKVSRKEKRNFPLILESPSPNQTSLYFCASSSGTGGREKLFFGSGTQLSVL.

In its sample, this clone was seen a few times. The chain has TRBV9 and TRBJ2-2; D is possibly TRBD1 (5 bases). This CDR3 spans 16 amino acids. Trimming took off 3 bases at V and 8 bases at J, with 20 bases between the two ends. Germline V gives CDR1 SGDLS, CDR2 YYNGEE. CDR3: CASSETGSSKGGELFF. The CDR3 DNA reads as TGTGCCAGCAGCGAAACTGGCTCTTCTAAGGGGGGGGAGCTGTTTTTT. Complete variable domain (other parts from reference TRBV9 and TRBJ2-2): DSGVTQTPKHLITATGQRVTLRCSPRSGDLSVYWYQQSLDQGLQFLIQYYNGEERAKGNILERFSAQQFPDLHSELNLSSLELGDSALYFCASSETGSSKGGELFFGEGSRLTVL.

The table lists this clone with a few counts. The chain joins TRBV5-4 to TRBJ2-5; 7 bases are shared with TRBD1. V lost 0 bases to trimming and J lost 4 bases; unmatched junction nucleotides: 6. Germline loops: CDR1 SGHNT, CDR2 YYREEE (reference sequence). The CDR3 contains 15 residues. In DNA form, the CDR3 reads TGTGCCAGCAGCTTGGAGACAGGGCCCATAGAGACCCAGTACTTC. It translates to CASSLETGPIETQYF. The whole variable domain, remainder taken from reference TRBV5-4 and TRBJ2-5, is ETGVTQSPTHLIKTRGQQVTLRCSSQSGHNTVSWYQQALGQGPQFIFQYYREEENGRGNFPPRFSGLQFPNYSSELNVNALELDDSALYLCASSLETGPIETQYFGPGTRLLVL.

The chain combines TRBV9 with TRBJ1-2; TRBD1 matches at 8 bases. Per the germline V gene, CDR1 is SGDLS and CDR2 is YYNGEE. V shed 3 bases and J 3 bases; nucleotides not matched to a gene: 7. This CDR3 has 15 residues. The CDR3 bases are TGTGCCAGCAGCGATGGACAGGGCGGGGACTATGGCTACACCTTC. This codes for CASSDGQGGDYGYTF. Full variable domain (remainder filled in from reference TRBV9 and TRBJ1-2): DSGVTQTPKHLITATGQRVTLRCSPRSGDLSVYWYQQSLDQGLQFLIQYYNGEERAKGNILERFSAQQFPDLHSELNLSSLELGDSALYFCASSDGQGGDYGYTFGSGTRLTVV.

The gene calls are TRBV4-1 and TRBJ1-1, with a weak D call TRBD1 (5 bases). This CDR3 contains 15 residues. Looked up from germline, CDR1 is MGHRA and CDR2 is YSYEKL. Trimming removed 1 base from V and 5 bases from J, with 14 bases in between. The CDR3 reads CASSQGRAGRTEAFF. In DNA form, the CDR3 reads TGCGCCAGCAGCCAAGGTCGGGCAGGGCGTACTGAAGCTTTCTTT.

A few counts support this clone. Distinct nucleotide sequences in the sample also encode this CDR3. The chain is built from TRBV7-9 and TRBJ2-5, with TRBD1 identical over 8 bases. The CDR3 runs to 16 residues. Germline CDR1 and CDR2: SEHNR and FQNEAQ (reference sequence). The V segment lost 4 bases and the J segment 1 base; nucleotides outside the gene matches: 8. The CDR3 DNA follows: TGTGCCAGCAGCTCGTCCGGGACAGGCGCCCAAGAGACCCAGTACTTC. It codes for CASSSSGTGAQETQYF.

V and J are TRBV19 and TRBJ1-2; no clear D. Germline V gives CDR1 LNHDA, CDR2 SQIVND (reference sequence). V lost 7 bases, J lost 2 bases, and 17 bases lay in between. CDR3 length equals 15 residues. The CDR3 region has the DNA TGTGCCAGTACCCTCCCCGGAGGGTCGAACTATGGCTACACCTTC. Translation: CASTLPGGSNYGYTF.

This clone showed up just a few times. The V call is TRBV5-6, the J call TRBJ2-6, with TRBD2 identical over 8 bases. CDR3 length: 18 amino acids. Germline values: CDR1 SGHDT, CDR2 YYEEEE. The junction had 8 bases not matched to a gene; V was cut back by 3 bases and J by 0 bases. The CDR3 nucleotides are TGTGCCAGCAGCTATACCGGGACTAGTAACTCTGGGGCCAACGTCCTGACTTTC. This translates into CASSYTGTSNSGANVLTF.

This clone was found a few times. J is TRBJ2-7 and V is TRBV14, with D uncertain. The length of the CDR3 is 17 residues. Trimming took 1 base from V and 3 from J, leaving 19 bases between them. Germline CDR1 reads SGHDN; CDR2 reads FVKESK. CDR3 nucleotides: TGTGCCAGCAGCCAAGGATGGAGTAGGTCCTCGGGCTACGAGCAGTACTTC. As protein: CASSQGWSRSSGYEQYF. The full variable domain, with the rest looked up from reference TRBV14 and TRBJ2-7, is EAGVTQFPSHSVIEKGQTVTLRCDPISGHDNLYWYRRVMGKEIKFLLHFVKESKQDESGMPNNRFLAERTGGTYSTLKVQPAELEDSGVYFCASSQGWSRSSGYEQYFGPGTRLTVT.

As concerns this clone: This specimen includes other DNA sequences encoding the same CDR3. This chain connects TRBV28 to TRBJ1-2; 9 bases are a match to TRBD1. The length of the CDR3 is 13 residues. Germline CDR1 is MDHEN and CDR2 is SYDVKM. V gave up 6 bases and J gave up 5 bases; unmatched junction bases: 4. CDR3 residues: CASSSGQGYGYTF. The CDR3 DNA is TGTGCCAGCAGCTCGGGACAGGGATATGGCTACACCTTC.

The gene calls are TRBV6-1 and TRBJ1-2, with a weak D call TRBD1 (6 bases). The V end was cut by 3 bases, the J end by 5 bases, with 16 bases between. The CDR3 has 15 amino acids. The germline CDR1 and CDR2 sequences are MNHNS and SASEGT. The CDR3 region is CASSDFAGARYGYTF. In DNA form, the CDR3 reads TGTGCCAGCAGTGACTTCGCGGGGGCGAGGTATGGCTACACCTTC.

The table lists this clone with a few counts. This sequence joins TRBV5-1 and TRBJ2-1; TRBD2 matches 9 bases. The CDR3 sequence is 16 residues long. Germline V CDR1 and CDR2: SGHRS, YFSETQ. The V and J ends lost 0 bases and 2 bases, in that order; junction bases with no gene match: 3. The CDR3, as DNA: TGCGCCAGCAGCTTGGTGCGGGGGGGCCCCTACAATGAGCAGTTCTTC. It specifies CASSLVRGGPYNEQFF.

The CDR3 coding sequence is TGTGCCAGCGAGGACAGGCTGTCCTACGAGCAGTACTTC. Translation: CASEDRLSYEQYF. The V call is TRBV6-1, the J call TRBJ2-7, with TRBD1 identical over 7 bases. The V segment lost 8 bases and the J segment 1 base; nucleotides outside the gene matches: 5. The length of the CDR3 is 13 residues. Germline CDR1 reads MNHNS; CDR2 reads SASEGT.

This clone was seen a few times. The gene calls are TRBV28 and TRBJ2-5; 9 nucleotides match TRBD1. There are 16 residues in the CDR3. Germline V gives CDR1 MDHEN, CDR2 SYDVKM. Losses at the gene ends were 1 base for V and 5 bases for J; bases not matched to a gene: 8. The CDR3 region is CASSLSGTGFGETQYF. CDR3 DNA: TGTGCCAGCAGTTTATCCGGGACAGGGTTTGGGGAGACCCAGTACTTC.

The V gene is TRBV7-8, the J gene TRBJ2-7, with 7 bases aligning to TRBD1. Germline V CDR1 and CDR2: SGHVS, FQNEAQ. Unmatched junction bases numbered 12, after V lost 1 base and J lost 6 bases. The CDR3 contains 16 residues. The CDR3 region has the DNA TGTGCCAGCAGCTTAGGGTCTGCCGGGACAGCGATCGAGCAGTACTTC. Protein product: CASSLGSAGTAIEQYF.

This clone turned up a few times. The chain is built from TRBV30 and TRBJ2-3; TRBD2 is a possible D gene (6 bases). Per germline, CDR1 GTSNPN and CDR2 SVGIG (reference sequence). CDR3 length equals 14 residues. V lost 3 bases, J lost 0 bases, and 10 bases lay in between. The CDR3 here is CAWSRLGSTDTQYF. CDR3 DNA sequence: TGTGCCTGGAGCCGACTAGGAAGCACAGATACGCAGTATTTT. The full variable domain, rest sourced from reference TRBV30 and TRBJ2-3, is SQTIHQWPATLVQPVGSPLSLECTVEGTSNPNLYWYRQAAGRGLQLLFYSVGIGQISSEVPQNLSASRPQDRQFILSSKKLLLSDSGFYLCAWSRLGSTDTQYFGPGTRLTVL.

The chain couples TRBV7-9 to TRBJ2-3; the match to TRBD2 covers 9 bases. The junction had 4 bases not matched to a gene; V was cut back by 6 bases and J by 0 bases. Germline V gene lookup returns CDR1 SEHNR and CDR2 FQNEAQ (reference sequence). The CDR3 runs 15 residues. As DNA, the CDR3 is TGTGCCAGCAGATATACTAGCGGGAGCACAGATACGCAGTATTTT. The encoded protein is CASRYTSGSTDTQYF. Using reference TRBV7-9 and TRBJ2-3 for the parts outside the CDR3, the full variable domain is DTGVSQNPRHKITKRGQNVTFRCDPISEHNRLYWYRQTLGQGPEFLTYFQNEAQLEKSRLLSDRFSAERPKGSFSTLEIQRTEQGDSAMYLCASRYTSGSTDTQYFGPGTRLTVL.

The gene calls are TRBV2 and TRBJ2-7; 7 bases are shared with TRBD2. The trim removed 6 bases at V and 3 bases at J, leaving 8 bases unmatched. This CDR3 is 14 amino acids long. Germline V lookup: CDR1 SNHLY, CDR2 FYNNEI. CDR3 bases: TGTGCCAGCAGCGAGCTGACTAGCCGCTACGAGCAGTACTTC. This encodes CASSELTSRYEQYF.

V is TRBV6-4 and J is TRBJ2-3; no definite D call. V was cut by 6 bases and J by 3 bases, with 13 bases left in between. This CDR3 has 14 residues. Per the germline V gene, CDR1 is MRHNA and CDR2 is SNTAGT. The CDR3 DNA sequence: TGTGCCAGCAGCCGTGAGCACGGGACAGATACGCAGTATTTT. Translating it yields CASSREHGTDTQYF.

V usage is TRBV25-1 and J usage is TRBJ2-5, with 8 bases that match TRBD1. Germline V CDR1 and CDR2: MGHDK, SYGVNS. Trimming at V came to 2 bases and at J to 5 bases, leaving 4 bases not matched to a gene. This CDR3 is 14 amino acids long. The CDR3 DNA sequence: TGTGCCAGCAGTGAACCGGGACAGGTGGAGACCCAGTACTTC. Encoded protein: CASSEPGQVETQYF.

This chain uses TRBV6-6 with TRBJ2-1, with unresolved D. Trimming cost V 1 base and J 2 bases, with 9 bases left between them. CDR1 MNHNY and CDR2 SVGAGI come from the germline V gene (reference sequence). This CDR3 is 15 amino acids long. CDR3 amino acids: CASSYYRGAYNEQFF. DNA of the CDR3: TGTGCCAGCAGTTACTATAGAGGCGCCTACAATGAGCAGTTCTTC.

The gene calls are TRBV25-1 and TRBJ2-5; 15 positions match TRBD2. Germline CDR1 reads MGHDK; CDR2 reads SYGVNS. CDR3 length: 17 amino acids. Trimming removed 3 bases from V and 4 bases from J; junction bases left unmatched: 6. The CDR3 coding sequence is TGTGCCAGCAGTGATCCGGGACTAGCGGGAGGTCGAGAGACCCAGTACTTC. Residues: CASSDPGLAGGRETQYF.

Turning to this clone: Distinct nucleotide sequences in the sample also encode this CDR3. This chain connects TRBV29-1 to TRBJ1-1; 7 bases align to TRBD1. V lost 7 bases, J lost 1 base, and 3 bases stayed unmatched. The CDR3 has 12 residues. The germline V gene has CDR1 SQVTM and CDR2 ANQGSEA. The CDR3 DNA is TGCAGCGGGGGACAGACGAACACTGAAGCTTTCTTT. Translating gives CSGGQTNTEAFF.

The chain recombines TRBV25-1 with TRBJ2-5, with D hard to call. The ends were cut back, 6 bases at V and 3 bases at J, with 8 bases in the middle. Per germline, CDR1 MGHDK and CDR2 SYGVNS. The CDR3 length is 12 residues. The CDR3 is CASSDWKETQYF. Written as DNA, the CDR3 is TGTGCCAGCAGCGACTGGAAAGAGACCCAGTACTTC.